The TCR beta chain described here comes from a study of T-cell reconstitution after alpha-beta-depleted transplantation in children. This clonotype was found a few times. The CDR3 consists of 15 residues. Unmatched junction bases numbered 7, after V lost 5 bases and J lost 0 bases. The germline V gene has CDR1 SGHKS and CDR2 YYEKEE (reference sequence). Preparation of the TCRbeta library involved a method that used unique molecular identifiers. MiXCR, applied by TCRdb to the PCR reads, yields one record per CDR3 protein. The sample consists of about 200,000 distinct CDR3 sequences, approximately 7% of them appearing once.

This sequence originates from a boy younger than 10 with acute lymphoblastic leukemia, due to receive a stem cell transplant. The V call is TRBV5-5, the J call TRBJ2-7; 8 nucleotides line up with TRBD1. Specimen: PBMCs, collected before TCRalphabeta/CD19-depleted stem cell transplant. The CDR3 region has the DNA TGTGCCAGCAGGCAGACAGGGGCGAGCTCCTACGAGCAGTACTTC. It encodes CASRQTGASSYEQYF.